The present T cell receptor beta chain was sequenced within a study of blood T cell repertoires in COVID-19. Across the study: Sources were T cells, B-cell-depleted T cells, or PBMCs; the material itself was cDNA or gDNA.

Trimming took off 4 bases at V and 1 base at J, with 10 bases between the two ends. The CDR3 loop spans 13 amino acids. Germline loops: CDR1 SQVTM, CDR2 ANQGSEA. Original processing notes: Cell counts per sample came from amplifying reference gene primers. Generated by immunoSEQ multiplex PCR, the TCRdb table keeps only in-frame clones and is missing some. That table furnishes V, J and clone size, whereas the DNA furnished D and trimming. Altogether about 240,000 clones are present, just under 85% being singletons, with the ten largest covering approximately 10%. Only a few counts were recorded for this clone.

This TCR derives from a woman older than 75 with acute or convalescent COVID-19. Sequencing input: peripheral blood. The chain joins TRBV29-1 to TRBJ1-2, with TRBD1 as a possible D gene (6 bases). The CDR3 sequence: CSVATGSNYGYTF. The CDR3 DNA sequence: TGCAGCGTTGCTACAGGGAGTAACTATGGCTACACCTTC.